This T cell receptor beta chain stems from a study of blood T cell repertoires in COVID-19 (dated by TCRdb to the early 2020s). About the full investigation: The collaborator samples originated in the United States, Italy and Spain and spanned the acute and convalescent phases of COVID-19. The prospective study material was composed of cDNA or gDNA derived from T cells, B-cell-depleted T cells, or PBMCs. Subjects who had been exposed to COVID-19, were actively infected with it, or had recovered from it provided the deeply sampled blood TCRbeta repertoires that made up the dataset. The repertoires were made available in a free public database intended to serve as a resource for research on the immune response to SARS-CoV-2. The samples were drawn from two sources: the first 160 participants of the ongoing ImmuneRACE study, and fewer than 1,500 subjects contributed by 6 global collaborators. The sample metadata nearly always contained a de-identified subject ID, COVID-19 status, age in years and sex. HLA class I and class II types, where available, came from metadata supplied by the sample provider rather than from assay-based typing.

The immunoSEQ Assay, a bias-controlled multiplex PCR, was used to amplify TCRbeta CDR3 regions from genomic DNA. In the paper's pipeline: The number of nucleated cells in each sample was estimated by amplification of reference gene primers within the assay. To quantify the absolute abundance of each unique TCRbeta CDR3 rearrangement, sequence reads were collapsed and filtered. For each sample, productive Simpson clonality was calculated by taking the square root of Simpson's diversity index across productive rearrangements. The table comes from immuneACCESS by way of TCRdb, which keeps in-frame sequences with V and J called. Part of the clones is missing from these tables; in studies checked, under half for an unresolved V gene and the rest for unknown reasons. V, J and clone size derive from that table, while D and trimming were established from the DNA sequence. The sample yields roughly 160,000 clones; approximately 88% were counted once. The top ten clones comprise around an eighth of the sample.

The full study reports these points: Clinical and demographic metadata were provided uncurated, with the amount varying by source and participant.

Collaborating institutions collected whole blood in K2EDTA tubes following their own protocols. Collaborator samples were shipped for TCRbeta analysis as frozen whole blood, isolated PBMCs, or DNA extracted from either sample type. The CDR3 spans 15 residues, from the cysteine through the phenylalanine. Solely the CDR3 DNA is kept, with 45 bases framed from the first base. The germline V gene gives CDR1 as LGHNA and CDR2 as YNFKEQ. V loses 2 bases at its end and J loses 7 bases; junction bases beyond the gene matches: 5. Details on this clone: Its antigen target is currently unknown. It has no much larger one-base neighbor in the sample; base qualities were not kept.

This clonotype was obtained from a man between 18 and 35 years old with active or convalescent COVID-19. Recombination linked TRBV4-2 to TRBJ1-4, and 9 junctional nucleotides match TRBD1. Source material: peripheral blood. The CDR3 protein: CASSQPGTGSEKLFF. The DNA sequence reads TGTGCCAGCAGCCAACCCGGGACAGGGAGTGAAAAACTGTTTTTT.